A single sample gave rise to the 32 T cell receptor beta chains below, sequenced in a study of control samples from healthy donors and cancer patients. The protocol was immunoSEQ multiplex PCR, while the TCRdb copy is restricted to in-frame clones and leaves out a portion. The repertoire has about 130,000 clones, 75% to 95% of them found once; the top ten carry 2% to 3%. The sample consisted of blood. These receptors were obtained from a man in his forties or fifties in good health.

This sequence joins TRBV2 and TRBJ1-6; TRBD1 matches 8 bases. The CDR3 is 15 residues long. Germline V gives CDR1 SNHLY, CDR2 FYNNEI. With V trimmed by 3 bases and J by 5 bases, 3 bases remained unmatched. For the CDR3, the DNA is TGTGCCAGCAGTGAGCAGGGGGCTAATAATTCACCCCTCCACTTT. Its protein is CASSEQGANNSPLHF. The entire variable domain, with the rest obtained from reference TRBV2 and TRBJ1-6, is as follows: EPEVTQTPSHQVTQMGQEVILRCVPISNHLYFYWYRQILGQKVEFLVSFYNNEISEKSEIFDDQFSVERPDGSNFTLKIRSTKLEDSAMYFCASSEQGANNSPLHFGNGTRLTVT.

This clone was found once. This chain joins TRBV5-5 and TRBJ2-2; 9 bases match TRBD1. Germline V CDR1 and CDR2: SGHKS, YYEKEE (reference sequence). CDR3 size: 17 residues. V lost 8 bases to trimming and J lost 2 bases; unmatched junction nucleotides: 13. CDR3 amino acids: CASLLTWTGANTGELFF. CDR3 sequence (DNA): TGTGCCAGTCTGCTAACCTGGACAGGGGCTAACACCGGGGAGCTGTTTTTT.

The CDR3 reads CASSWRGVQPQHF. The CDR3 DNA sequence: TGTGCCAGTAGTTGGCGAGGGGTTCAGCCCCAGCATTTT. The chain has TRBV19 and TRBJ1-5; TRBD1 is a possible D gene (5 bases). CDR1 and CDR2 from the germline V gene are LNHDA and SQIVND (reference sequence). V lost 5 bases to trimming and J lost 6 bases, with 11 bases between them. The CDR3 extends over 13 amino acids. Variable domain in full (rest from reference TRBV19 and TRBJ1-5): DGGITQSPKYLFRKEGQNVTLSCEQNLNHDAMYWYRQDPGQGLRLIYYSQIVNDFQKGDIAEGYSVSREKKESFPLTVTSAQKNPTAFYLCASSWRGVQPQHFGDGTRLSIL.

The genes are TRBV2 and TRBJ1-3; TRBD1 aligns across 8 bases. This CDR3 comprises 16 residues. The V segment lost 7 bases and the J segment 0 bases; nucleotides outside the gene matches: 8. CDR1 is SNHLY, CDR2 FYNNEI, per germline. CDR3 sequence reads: CASIGTGGSSGNTIYF. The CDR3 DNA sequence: TGTGCCAGCATTGGAACAGGGGGGAGCTCTGGAAACACCATATATTTT.

The CDR3 sequence: CASGLRGNEKLFF. CDR3 sequence (DNA): TGTGCCAGCGGCCTTCGGGGGAATGAAAAACTGTTTTTT. V and J are TRBV13 and TRBJ1-4, with D tentatively TRBD1 (5 bases). V shed 8 bases and J shed 5 bases, with 12 bases lying between them. There are 13 residues in the CDR3. CDR1 is PRHDT, CDR2 FYEKMQ, per germline (reference sequence). The whole variable domain, remainder taken from reference TRBV13 and TRBJ1-4, is AAGVIQSPRHLIKEKRETATLKCYPIPRHDTVYWYQQGPGQDPQFLISFYEKMQSDKGSIPDRFSAQQFSDYHSELNMSSLELGDSALYFCASGLRGNEKLFFGSGTQLSVL.

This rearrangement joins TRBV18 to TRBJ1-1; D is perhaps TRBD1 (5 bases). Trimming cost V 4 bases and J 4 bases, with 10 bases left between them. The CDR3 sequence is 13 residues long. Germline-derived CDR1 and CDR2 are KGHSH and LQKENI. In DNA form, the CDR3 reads TGTGCCAGCTCACAGGGGTCTCGCACTGAAGCTTTCTTT. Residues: CASSQGSRTEAFF.

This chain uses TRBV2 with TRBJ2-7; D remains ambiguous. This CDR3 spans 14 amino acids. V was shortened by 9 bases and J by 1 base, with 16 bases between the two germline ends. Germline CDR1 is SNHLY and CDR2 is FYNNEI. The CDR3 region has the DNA TGTGCCAGTTCAATAGGCGGTTATTCCTACGAGCAGTACTTC. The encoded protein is CASSIGGYSYEQYF.

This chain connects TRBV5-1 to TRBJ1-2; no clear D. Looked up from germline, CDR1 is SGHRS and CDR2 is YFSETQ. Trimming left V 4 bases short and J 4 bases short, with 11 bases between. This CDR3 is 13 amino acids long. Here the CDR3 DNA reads TGCGCCAGCAGCCGTGACAAGTCCTATGGCTACACCTTC. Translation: CASSRDKSYGYTF. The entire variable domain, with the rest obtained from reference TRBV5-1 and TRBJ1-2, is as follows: KAGVTQTPRYLIKTRGQQVTLSCSPISGHRSVSWYQQTPGQGLQFLFEYFSETQRNKGNFPGRFSGRQFSNSRSEMNVSTLELGDSALYLCASSRDKSYGYTFGSGTRLTVV.

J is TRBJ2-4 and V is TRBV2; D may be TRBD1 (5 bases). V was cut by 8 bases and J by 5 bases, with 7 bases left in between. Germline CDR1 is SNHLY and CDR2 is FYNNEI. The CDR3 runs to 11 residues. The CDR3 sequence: CASDSQNIQYF. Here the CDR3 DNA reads TGTGCCAGCGACAGCCAAAACATTCAGTACTTC.

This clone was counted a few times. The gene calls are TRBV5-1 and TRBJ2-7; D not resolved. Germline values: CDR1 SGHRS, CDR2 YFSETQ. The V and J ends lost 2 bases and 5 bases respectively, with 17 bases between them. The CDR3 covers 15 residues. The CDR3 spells CASSLRLGPRNEQYF. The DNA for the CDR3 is TGCGCCAGCAGCTTACGGCTGGGCCCAAGGAACGAGCAGTACTTC.

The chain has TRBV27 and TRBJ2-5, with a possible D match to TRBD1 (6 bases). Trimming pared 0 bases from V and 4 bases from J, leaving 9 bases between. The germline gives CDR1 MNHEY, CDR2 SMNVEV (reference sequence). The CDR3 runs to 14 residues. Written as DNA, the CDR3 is TGTGCCAGCAGTTTATCAACAGGGATAGAGACCCAGTACTTC. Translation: CASSLSTGIETQYF.

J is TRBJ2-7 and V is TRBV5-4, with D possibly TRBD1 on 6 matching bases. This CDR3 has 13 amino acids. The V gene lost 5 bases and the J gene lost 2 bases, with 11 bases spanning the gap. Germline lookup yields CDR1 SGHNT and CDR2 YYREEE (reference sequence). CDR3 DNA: TGTGCCAGCAGTAGTGGACAGACCTACGAGCAGTACTTC. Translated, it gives CASSSGQTYEQYF.

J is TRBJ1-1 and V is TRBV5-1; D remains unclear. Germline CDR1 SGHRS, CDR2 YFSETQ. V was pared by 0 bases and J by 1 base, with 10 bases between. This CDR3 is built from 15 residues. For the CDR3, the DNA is TGCGCCAGCAGCTTGGTGGCCTGGACGAACACTGAAGCTTTCTTT. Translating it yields CASSLVAWTNTEAFF.

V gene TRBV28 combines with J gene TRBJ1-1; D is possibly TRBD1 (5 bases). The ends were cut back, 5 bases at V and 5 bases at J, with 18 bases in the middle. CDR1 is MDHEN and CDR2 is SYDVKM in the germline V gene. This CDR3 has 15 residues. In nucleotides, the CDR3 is TGTGCCAGCAGTCCCTGGGGGGGAGTAAAAACTGAAGCTTTCTTT. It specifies CASSPWGGVKTEAFF.

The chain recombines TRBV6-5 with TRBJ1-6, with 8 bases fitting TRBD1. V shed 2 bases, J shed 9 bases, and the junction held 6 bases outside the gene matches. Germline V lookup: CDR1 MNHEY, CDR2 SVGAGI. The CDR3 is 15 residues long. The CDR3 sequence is CASSYRQGTSSPLHF. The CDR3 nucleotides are TGTGCCAGCAGTTACCGACAGGGGACGAGTTCACCCCTCCACTTT.

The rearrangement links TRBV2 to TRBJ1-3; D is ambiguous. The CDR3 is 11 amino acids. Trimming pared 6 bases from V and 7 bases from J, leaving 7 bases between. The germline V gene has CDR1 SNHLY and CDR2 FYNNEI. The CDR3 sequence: CASSPQNTIYF. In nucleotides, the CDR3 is TGTGCCAGCAGCCCCCAGAACACCATATATTTT.

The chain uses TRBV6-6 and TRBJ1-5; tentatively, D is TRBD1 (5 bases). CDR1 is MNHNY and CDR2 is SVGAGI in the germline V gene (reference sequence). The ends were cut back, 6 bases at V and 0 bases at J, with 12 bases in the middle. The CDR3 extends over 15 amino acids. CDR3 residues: CASSLGRHSNQPQHF. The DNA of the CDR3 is TGTGCCAGCAGCTTGGGACGGCATAGCAATCAGCCCCAGCATTTT.

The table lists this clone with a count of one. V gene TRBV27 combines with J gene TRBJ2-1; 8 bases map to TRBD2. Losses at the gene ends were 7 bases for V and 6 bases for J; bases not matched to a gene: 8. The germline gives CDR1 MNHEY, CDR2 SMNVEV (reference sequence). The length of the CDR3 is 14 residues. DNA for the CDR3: TGTGCCAGCACCGGGGGGGCAGGGGTCAATGAGCAGTTCTTC. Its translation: CASTGGAGVNEQFF.

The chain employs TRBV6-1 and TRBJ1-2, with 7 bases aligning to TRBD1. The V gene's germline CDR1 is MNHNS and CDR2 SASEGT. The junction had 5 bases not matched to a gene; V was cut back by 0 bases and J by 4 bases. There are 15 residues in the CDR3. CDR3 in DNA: TGTGCCAGCAGTGAAGCTCCGGGGACAGCCTATGGCTACACCTTC. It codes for CASSEAPGTAYGYTF.

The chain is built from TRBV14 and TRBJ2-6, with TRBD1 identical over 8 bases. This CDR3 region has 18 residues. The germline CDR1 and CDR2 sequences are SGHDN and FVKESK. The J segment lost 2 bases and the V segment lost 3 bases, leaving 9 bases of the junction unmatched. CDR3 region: CASSQARGQRTGANVLTF. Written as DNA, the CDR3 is TGTGCCAGCAGCCAGGCCAGGGGGCAAAGGACTGGGGCCAACGTCCTGACTTTC.

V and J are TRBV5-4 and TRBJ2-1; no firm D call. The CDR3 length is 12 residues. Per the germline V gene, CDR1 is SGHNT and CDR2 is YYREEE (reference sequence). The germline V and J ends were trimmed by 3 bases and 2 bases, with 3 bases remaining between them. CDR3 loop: CASSSTYNEQFF. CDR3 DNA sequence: TGTGCCAGCAGCTCAACCTACAATGAGCAGTTCTTC.

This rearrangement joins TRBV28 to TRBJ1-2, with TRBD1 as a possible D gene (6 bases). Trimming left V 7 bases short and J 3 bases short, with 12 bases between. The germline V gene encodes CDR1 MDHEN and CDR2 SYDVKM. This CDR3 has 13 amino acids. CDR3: CASNPDRDYGYTF. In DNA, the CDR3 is TGTGCCAGCAACCCGGACAGAGACTATGGCTACACCTTC.

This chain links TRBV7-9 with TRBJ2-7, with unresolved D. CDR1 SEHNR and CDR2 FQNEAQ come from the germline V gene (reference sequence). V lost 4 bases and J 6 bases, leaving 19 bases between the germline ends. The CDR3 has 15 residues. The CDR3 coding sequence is TGTGCCAGCAGCTGGTGGACGAGCTCTGAGGCCGAGCAGTACTTC. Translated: CASSWWTSSEAEQYF. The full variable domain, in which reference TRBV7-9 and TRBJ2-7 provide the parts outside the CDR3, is DTGVSQNPRHKITKRGQNVTFRCDPISEHNRLYWYRQTLGQGPEFLTYFQNEAQLEKSRLLSDRFSAERPKGSFSTLEIQRTEQGDSAMYLCASSWWTSSEAEQYFGPGTRLTVT.

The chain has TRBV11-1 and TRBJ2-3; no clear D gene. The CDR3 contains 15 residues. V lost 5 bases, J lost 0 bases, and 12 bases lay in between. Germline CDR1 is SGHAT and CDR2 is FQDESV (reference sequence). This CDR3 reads CASSARLGSTDTQYF. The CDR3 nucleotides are TGTGCCAGCAGCGCAAGGCTGGGAAGCACAGATACGCAGTATTTT.

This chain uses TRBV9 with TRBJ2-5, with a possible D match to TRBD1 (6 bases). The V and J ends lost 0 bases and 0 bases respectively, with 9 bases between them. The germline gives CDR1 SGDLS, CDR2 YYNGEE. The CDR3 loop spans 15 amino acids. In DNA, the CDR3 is TGTGCCAGCAGCGTAGGGGGACACCACCAAGAGACCCAGTACTTC. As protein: CASSVGGHHQETQYF.

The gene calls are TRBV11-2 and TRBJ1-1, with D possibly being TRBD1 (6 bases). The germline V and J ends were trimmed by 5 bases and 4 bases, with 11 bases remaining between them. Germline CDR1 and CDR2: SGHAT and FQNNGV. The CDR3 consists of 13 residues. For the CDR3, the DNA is TGTGCCAGCAGCCCCTCAGGGGTCACTGAAGCTTTCTTT. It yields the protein CASSPSGVTEAFF.

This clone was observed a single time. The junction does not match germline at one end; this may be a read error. CDR3 nucleotide sequence: TGTGCCAGCGCCGGGACAACAAATGAAAAACTGTTTTTT. It specifies CASAGTTNEKLFF. V is TRBV2 and J is TRBJ1-4; D possibly corresponds to TRBD1 (6 bases). Germline V CDR1 and CDR2: SNHLY, FYNNEI. The CDR3 runs to 13 residues.

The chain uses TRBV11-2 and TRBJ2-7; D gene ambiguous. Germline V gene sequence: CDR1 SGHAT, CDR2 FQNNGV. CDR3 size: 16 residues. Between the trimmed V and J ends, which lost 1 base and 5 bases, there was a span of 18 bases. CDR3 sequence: CASSLVSPGPLHEQYF. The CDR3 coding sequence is TGTGCCAGCAGCTTAGTATCCCCAGGCCCCCTCCACGAGCAGTACTTC.

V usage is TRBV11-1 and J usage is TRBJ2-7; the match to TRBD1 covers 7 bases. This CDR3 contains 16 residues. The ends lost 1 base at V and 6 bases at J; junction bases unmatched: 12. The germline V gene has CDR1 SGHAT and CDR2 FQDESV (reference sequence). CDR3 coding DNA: TGTGCCAGCAGCTTAGGGCGAGGGACAGCGTCCGCCGAGCAGTACTTC. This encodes CASSLGRGTASAEQYF.

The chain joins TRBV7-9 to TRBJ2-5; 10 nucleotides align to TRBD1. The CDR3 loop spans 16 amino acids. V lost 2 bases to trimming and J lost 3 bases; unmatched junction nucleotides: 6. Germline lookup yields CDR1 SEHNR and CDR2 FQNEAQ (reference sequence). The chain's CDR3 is CASSLTRGTGEETQYF. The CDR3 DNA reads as TGTGCCAGCAGCTTAACCCGAGGGACAGGGGAAGAGACCCAGTACTTC.

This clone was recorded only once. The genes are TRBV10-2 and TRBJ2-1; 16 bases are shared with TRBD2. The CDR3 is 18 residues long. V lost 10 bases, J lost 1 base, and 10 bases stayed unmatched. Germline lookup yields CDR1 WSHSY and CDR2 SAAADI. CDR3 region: CAITGTSGGAFSYNEQFF. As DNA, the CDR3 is TGCGCCATCACCGGGACTAGCGGGGGGGCCTTTTCCTACAATGAGCAGTTCTTC.

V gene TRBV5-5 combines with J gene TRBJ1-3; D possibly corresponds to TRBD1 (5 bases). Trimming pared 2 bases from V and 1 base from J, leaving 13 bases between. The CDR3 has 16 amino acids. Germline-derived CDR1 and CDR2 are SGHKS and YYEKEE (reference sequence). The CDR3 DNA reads TGTGCCAGCAGCTTAGGGGCTCGAGTATCTGGAAACACCATATATTTT. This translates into CASSLGARVSGNTIYF.